A single sample gave rise to the 5 T cell receptor beta chains below, sequenced in a study of cytomegalovirus exposure and HLA in healthy donors. Researchers ran the PCR with 60 Vbeta and 13 Jbeta primers. Some clones are missing from TCRdb's copy, which holds only in-frame ones; the method was immunoSEQ multiplex PCR. This repertoire shows over 100,000 clones, 60% to 85% found once; its top ten account for about 1.4%. The sample was PBMCs. The receptors shown here come from a woman aged 40 to 50 in good health and CMV-seronegative.

V and J are TRBV5-4 and TRBJ2-7; TRBD2 matches at 9 bases. The CDR3 runs 14 residues. Germline CDR1 reads SGHNT; CDR2 reads YYREEE (reference sequence). V trimming: 4 bases; J trimming: 3 bases; junction bases outside the gene matches: 5. The CDR3 loop reads CASSRTSADYEQYF. The CDR3 DNA is TGTGCCAGCAGCCGGACTAGCGCGGACTACGAGCAGTACTTC. Using reference TRBV5-4 and TRBJ2-7 for the parts outside the CDR3, the full variable domain is ETGVTQSPTHLIKTRGQQVTLRCSSQSGHNTVSWYQQALGQGPQFIFQYYREEENGRGNFPPRFSGLQFPNYSSELNVNALELDDSALYLCASSRTSADYEQYFGPGTRLTVT.

This clone came up once. CDR3 DNA: TGTGCCAGCAGCCGGCGGGGGCAAGATGGCTACACCTTC. It translates to CASSRRGQDGYTF. The chain has TRBV5-8 and TRBJ1-2; the D gene is possibly TRBD1 (6 bases). This CDR3 is built from 13 residues. The V gene lost 4 bases and the J gene lost 6 bases, with 13 bases spanning the gap. CDR1 SGHTS and CDR2 YDEGEE come from the germline V gene.

The gene calls are TRBV5-1 and TRBJ2-3; 9 bases agree with TRBD2. V trimming: 3 bases; J trimming: 6 bases; junction bases outside the gene matches: 8. The germline gives CDR1 SGHRS, CDR2 YFSETQ. The CDR3 length is 15 residues. The CDR3 region is CASSYGRGGADTQYF. DNA for the CDR3: TGCGCCAGCAGCTATGGGCGGGGGGGAGCTGATACGCAGTATTTT.

The chain recombines TRBV6-5 with TRBJ1-3; D not certain. The germline V gene encodes CDR1 MNHEY and CDR2 SVGAGI. The CDR3 spans 16 residues. V lost 3 bases, J lost 0 bases, and 12 bases lay in between. The CDR3 here is CASSYEQPNSGNTIYF. CDR3 nucleotides: TGTGCCAGCAGTTATGAACAGCCTAACTCTGGAAACACCATATATTTT.

In its sample, this clone was seen once. The chain couples TRBV6-5 to TRBJ2-2; TRBD2 aligns across 8 bases. The trim removed 5 bases at V and 0 bases at J, leaving 2 bases unmatched. The CDR3 is 15 residues long. CDR1 and CDR2 from the germline V gene are MNHEY and SVGAGI. Written as DNA, the CDR3 is TGTGCCAGCAGTCCGACTAGCGCGAACACCGGGGAGCTGTTTTTT. This codes for CASSPTSANTGELFF.